What follows is one TCR beta chain and its context. Antigen unknown. Germline V CDR1 and CDR2: SEHNR, FQNEAQ (reference sequence). The germline V and J ends were trimmed by 5 bases and 5 bases, with 6 bases remaining between them. The CDR3 is 12 amino acids. The data were taken from a study of T cell repertoires in cytomegalovirus infection. Whole-study context: Indications came from public TCR beta signatures; they pointed to CMV infection and to a matching HLA type.

A single record per CDR3 protein comes from TCRdb applying MiXCR to the reads. There are just over 300,000 distinct CDR3 sequences in the sample; under 20% occur only once, and about 12% lies in the top ten. Study results and caveats: Based on cumulative public TCR beta family frequency, carriers of CMV plus the relevant HLA were identified. HLA-C-restricted CMV clonotypes gave the most frequent clonotype in two of eight donors.

The sequencing sample was made of PBMCs. The gene calls are TRBV7-9 and TRBJ2-2; D uncertain. The receptor was derived from a human donor in good health (CMV status not recorded). Some clones in this sample may be carry-over from other donors' samples. In DNA, the CDR3 is TGTGCCAGCAGCACGATTACCGGGGAGCTGTTTTTT. Its translation: CASSTITGELFF.